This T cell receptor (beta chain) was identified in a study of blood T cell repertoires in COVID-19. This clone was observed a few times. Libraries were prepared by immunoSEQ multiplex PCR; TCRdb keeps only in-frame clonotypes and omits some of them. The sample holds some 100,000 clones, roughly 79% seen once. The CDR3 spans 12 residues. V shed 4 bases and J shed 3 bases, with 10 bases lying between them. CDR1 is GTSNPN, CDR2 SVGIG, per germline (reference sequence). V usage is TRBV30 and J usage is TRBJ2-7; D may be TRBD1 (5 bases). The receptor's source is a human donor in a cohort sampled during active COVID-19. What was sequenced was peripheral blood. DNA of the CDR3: TGTGCCTGGACGGACAAGGGCTACGAGCAGTACTTC. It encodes CAWTDKGYEQYF.